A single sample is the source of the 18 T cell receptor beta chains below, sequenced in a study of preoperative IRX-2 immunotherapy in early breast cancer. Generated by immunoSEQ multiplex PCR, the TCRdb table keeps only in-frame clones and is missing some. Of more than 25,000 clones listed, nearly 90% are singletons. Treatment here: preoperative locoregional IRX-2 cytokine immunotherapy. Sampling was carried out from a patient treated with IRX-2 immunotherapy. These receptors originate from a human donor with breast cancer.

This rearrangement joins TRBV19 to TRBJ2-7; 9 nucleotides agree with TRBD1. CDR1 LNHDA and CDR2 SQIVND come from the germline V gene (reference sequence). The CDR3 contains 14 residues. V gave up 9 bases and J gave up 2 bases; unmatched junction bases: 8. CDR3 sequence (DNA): TGTGCCAGCGGCCGGGGACAGGGACCCTACGAGCAGTACTTC. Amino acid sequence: CASGRGQGPYEQYF.

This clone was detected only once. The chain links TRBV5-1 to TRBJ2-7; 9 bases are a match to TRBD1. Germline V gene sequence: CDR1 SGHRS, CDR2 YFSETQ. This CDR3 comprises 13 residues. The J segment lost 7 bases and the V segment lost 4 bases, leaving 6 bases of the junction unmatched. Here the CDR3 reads CASSGTGSREQYF. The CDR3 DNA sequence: TGCGCCAGCAGCGGGACAGGGTCCAGGGAGCAGTACTTC.

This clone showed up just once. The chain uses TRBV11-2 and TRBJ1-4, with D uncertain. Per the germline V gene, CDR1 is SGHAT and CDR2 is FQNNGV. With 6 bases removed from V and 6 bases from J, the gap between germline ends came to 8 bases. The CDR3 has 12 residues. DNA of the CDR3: TGTGCCAGCAGTTCCGAGTATGAAAAACTGTTTTTT. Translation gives CASSSEYEKLFF.

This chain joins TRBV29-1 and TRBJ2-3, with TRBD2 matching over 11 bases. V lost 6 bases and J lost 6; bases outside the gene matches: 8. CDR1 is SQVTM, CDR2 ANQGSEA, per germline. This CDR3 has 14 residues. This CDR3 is CSVKLAGVEDTQYF. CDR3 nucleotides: TGCAGCGTGAAACTAGCGGGGGTGGAGGATACGCAGTATTTT.

Written as DNA, the CDR3 is TGTGCCAGCAGCCAAGATCAGACAGGGTGGGGCTACACCTTC. This translates into CASSQDQTGWGYTF. The rearrangement links TRBV4-2 to TRBJ1-2; 7 bases line up with TRBD1. Germline V gene lookup returns CDR1 LGHNA and CDR2 YNFKEQ. Trimming took 0 bases from V and 8 from J; bases not matched to a gene: 6. This CDR3 contains 14 residues.

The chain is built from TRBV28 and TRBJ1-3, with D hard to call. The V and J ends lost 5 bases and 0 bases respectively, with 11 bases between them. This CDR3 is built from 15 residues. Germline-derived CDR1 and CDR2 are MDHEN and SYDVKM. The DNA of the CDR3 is TGTGCCAGCAGTCCTAGCCCCGACTCTGGAAACACCATATATTTT. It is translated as CASSPSPDSGNTIYF.

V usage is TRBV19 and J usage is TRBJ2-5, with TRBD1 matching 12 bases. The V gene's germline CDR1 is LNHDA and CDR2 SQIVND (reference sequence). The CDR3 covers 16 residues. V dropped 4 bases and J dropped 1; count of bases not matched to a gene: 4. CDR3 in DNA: TGTGCCAGTAGTACCGGGGACAGGGGGCGCCAAGAGACCCAGTACTTC. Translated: CASSTGDRGRQETQYF.

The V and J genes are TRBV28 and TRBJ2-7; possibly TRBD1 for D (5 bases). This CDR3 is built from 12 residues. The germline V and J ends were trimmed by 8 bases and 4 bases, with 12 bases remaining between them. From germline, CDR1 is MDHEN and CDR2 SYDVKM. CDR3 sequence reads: CASHSGLYEQYF. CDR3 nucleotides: TGTGCCAGCCACTCAGGGCTGTACGAGCAGTACTTC.

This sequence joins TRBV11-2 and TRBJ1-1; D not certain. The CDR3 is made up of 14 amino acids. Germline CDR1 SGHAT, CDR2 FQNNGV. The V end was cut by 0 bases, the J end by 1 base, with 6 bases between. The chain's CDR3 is CASSLDFGNTEAFF. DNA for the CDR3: TGTGCCAGCAGCTTAGACTTTGGGAACACTGAAGCTTTCTTT.

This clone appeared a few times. The CDR3 is CASSLDGGSSYEQYF. Here the CDR3 DNA reads TGTGCCAGCAGCTTAGACGGGGGCAGCTCCTACGAGCAGTACTTC. The rearrangement links TRBV7-8 to TRBJ2-5; the D call may be TRBD1 or TRBD2 (6 bases each). The J call may not be correct, given that the DNA end is closer to TRBJ2-7. The CDR3 is made up of 15 amino acids. In germline, CDR1 is SGHVS, CDR2 FQNEAQ.

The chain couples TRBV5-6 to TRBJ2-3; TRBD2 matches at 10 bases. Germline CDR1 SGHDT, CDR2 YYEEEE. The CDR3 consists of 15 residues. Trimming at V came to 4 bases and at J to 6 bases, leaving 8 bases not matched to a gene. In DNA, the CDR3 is TGTGCCAGCAGCACCTTAGCGGGAGGAAGCGATACGCAGTATTTT. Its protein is CASSTLAGGSDTQYF. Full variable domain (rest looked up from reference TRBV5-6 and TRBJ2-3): DAGVTQSPTHLIKTRGQQVTLRCSPKSGHDTVSWYQQALGQGPQFIFQYYEEEERQRGNFPDRFSGHQFPNYSSELNVNALLLGDSALYLCASSTLAGGSDTQYFGPGTRLTVL.

The CDR3 loop is CASSLAGGPYEQYF. In DNA form, the CDR3 reads TGCGCCAGCAGCTTGGCAGGGGGCCCCTACGAGCAGTACTTC. V is TRBV5-1 and J is TRBJ2-7, with 8 bases identical to TRBD1. CDR3 length: 14 amino acids. Germline V lookup: CDR1 SGHRS, CDR2 YFSETQ. Trimming removed 0 bases from V and 2 bases from J; junction bases left unmatched: 1.

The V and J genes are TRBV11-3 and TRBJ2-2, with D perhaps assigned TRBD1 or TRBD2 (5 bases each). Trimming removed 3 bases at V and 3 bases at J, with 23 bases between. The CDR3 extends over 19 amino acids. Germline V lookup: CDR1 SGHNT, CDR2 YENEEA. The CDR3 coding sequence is TGTGCCAGCAGCTTTGATGTGAGGGACCCTACTACCTACACCGGGGAGCTGTTTTTT. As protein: CASSFDVRDPTTYTGELFF. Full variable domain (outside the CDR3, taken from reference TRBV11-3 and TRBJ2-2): EAGVVQSPRYKIIEKKQPVAFWCNPISGHNTLYWYLQNLGQGPELLIRYENEEAVDDSQLPKDRFSAERLKGVDSTLKIQPAELGDSAVYLCASSFDVRDPTTYTGELFFGEGSRLTVL.

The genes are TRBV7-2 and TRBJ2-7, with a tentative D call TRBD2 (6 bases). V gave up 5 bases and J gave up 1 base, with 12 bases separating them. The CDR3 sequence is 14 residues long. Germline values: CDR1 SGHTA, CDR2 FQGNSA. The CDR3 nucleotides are TGTGCCAGCAGCCCGGGACTCACATCCTACGAGCAGTACTTC. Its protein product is CASSPGLTSYEQYF.

The CDR3 DNA reads TGTGCCAGCTCCCGCGTGGAGATGAACACTGAAGCTTTCTTT. Translating gives CASSRVEMNTEAFF. The rearrangement uses TRBV18 and TRBJ1-1; D not certain. This CDR3 is built from 14 residues. V lost 6 bases, J lost 0 bases, and 11 bases lay in between. Germline CDR1 KGHSH, CDR2 LQKENI. Complete variable domain (other parts from reference TRBV18 and TRBJ1-1): NAGVMQNPRHLVRRRGQEARLRCSPMKGHSHVYWYRQLPEEGLKFMVYLQKENIIDESGMPKERFSAEFPKEGPSILRIQQVVRGDSAAYFCASSRVEMNTEAFFGQGTRLTVV.

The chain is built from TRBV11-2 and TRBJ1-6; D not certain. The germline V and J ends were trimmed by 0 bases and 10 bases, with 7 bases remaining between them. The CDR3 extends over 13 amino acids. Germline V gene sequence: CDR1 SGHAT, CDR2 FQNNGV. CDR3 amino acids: CASSLEGNSPLHF. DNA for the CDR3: TGTGCCAGCAGCTTAGAGGGGAACTCACCCCTCCACTTT.

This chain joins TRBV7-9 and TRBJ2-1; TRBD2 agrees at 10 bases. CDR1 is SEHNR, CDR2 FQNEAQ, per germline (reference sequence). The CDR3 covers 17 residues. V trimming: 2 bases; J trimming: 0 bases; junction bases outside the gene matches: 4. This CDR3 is CASSLPGLATSYNEQFF. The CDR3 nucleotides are TGTGCCAGCAGCTTACCGGGACTAGCGACCTCCTACAATGAGCAGTTCTTC.

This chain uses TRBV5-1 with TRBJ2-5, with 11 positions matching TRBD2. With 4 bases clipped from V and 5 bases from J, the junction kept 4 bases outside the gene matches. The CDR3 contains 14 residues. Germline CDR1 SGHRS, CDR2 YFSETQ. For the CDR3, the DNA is TGCGCCAGCAGCACCCGGACTAGCGGGGAGACCCAGTACTTC. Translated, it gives CASSTRTSGETQYF.